This paragraph reports one TCR beta chain. The antigen is not known. Vbeta (60) and Jbeta (13) primers were used in the PCR. Only in-frame clones appear in the TCRdb table, and some are missing; sequencing was by immunoSEQ multiplex PCR. The profile shows more than 45,000 clones, 70% of them singletons. This specimen belongs to a study of cytomegalovirus exposure and HLA in healthy donors. Study-wide points: Several V segments, TRBV6-2 and TRBV6-3 among them, could not be told apart and were dropped. Most subjects' HLA-A and HLA-B alleles were reportedly predicted from TCR beta sequences.

Trimming took 4 bases from V and 10 from J, leaving 12 bases between them. The germline V gene has CDR1 SGHNT and CDR2 YYREEE (reference sequence). CDR3 length: 12 residues. Sequenced material: PBMCs. This sequence was found in a woman aged 55-69 years in good health and CMV-seropositive. The rearrangement uses TRBV5-4 and TRBJ1-5; D is possibly TRBD1 (5 bases). CDR3 in amino acids: CASSTGSAPQHF. In nucleotides, the CDR3 is TGTGCCAGCAGCACAGGCTCCGCTCCCCAGCATTTT.